The 30 T cell receptor beta chains below come from one sample, sequenced in a study of shared clonotypes between healthy human individuals. Clones were sequenced by immunoSEQ multiplex PCR, and TCRdb holds only the in-frame ones, with some missing. The table lists some 2.1 million clones, 90% to 95% of them singletons. It was CD45RO-negative cells, positively selected for CCR7, that made up naive CD8 cells, with terminally differentiated effector memory CD45RA+ cells excluded. The specimen sequenced was naive CD8+ T cells from PBMCs. The receptor source for this set is a man in his late teens or twenties in good health. Some clones in this sample may be carry-over from other donors' samples.

This chain links TRBV5-1 with TRBJ2-7; D might be TRBD2 (6 bases). The germline CDR1 and CDR2 sequences are SGHRS and YFSETQ. The CDR3 spans 14 residues. V was shortened by 4 bases and J by 6 bases, with 17 bases between the two germline ends. This CDR3 is CASSPGGVDSEQYF. The CDR3 DNA sequence: TGCGCCAGCAGCCCAGGAGGGGTCGACTCCGAGCAGTACTTC.

The CDR3 sequence: CAWSGRVYNSPLHF. The CDR3 DNA sequence: TGTGCCTGGTCGGGAAGGGTATATAATTCACCCCTCCACTTT. This chain joins TRBV30 and TRBJ1-6; no definite D call. Germline V gives CDR1 GTSNPN, CDR2 SVGIG (reference sequence). Trimming stripped 5 bases from V and 4 bases from J, with 12 bases between. The CDR3 is made up of 14 amino acids.

The V and J genes are TRBV19 and TRBJ2-1; D is uncertain. The germline gives CDR1 LNHDA, CDR2 SQIVND (reference sequence). The CDR3 has 15 amino acids. V was clipped by 4 bases and J by 4 bases, with 14 bases between them. The CDR3 bases are TGTGCCAGTAGTAGAACAGAGACCCGGTACAATGAGCAGTTCTTC. Its protein product is CASSRTETRYNEQFF.

In this sample, this clone turned up a few times. This chain links TRBV5-6 with TRBJ1-5, with D uncertain. Germline lookup yields CDR1 SGHDT and CDR2 YYEEEE. Between the trimmed V and J ends, which lost 4 bases and 7 bases, there was a span of 9 bases. This CDR3 contains 12 residues. CDR3 DNA sequence: TGTGCCAGCAGCGCGGGTTCCCAGCCCCAGCATTTT. Protein: CASSAGSQPQHF.

The table lists this clone with a count of one. The rearrangement joins TRBV9 to TRBJ2-1, with D possibly being TRBD2 (6 bases). The CDR3 covers 15 residues. The ends were cut back, 0 bases at V and 9 bases at J, with 16 bases in the middle. CDR1 and CDR2 from the germline V gene are SGDLS and YYNGEE. CDR3 sequence reads: CASSVADGRPPEQFF. The CDR3 nucleotides read TGTGCCAGCAGCGTAGCTGACGGGAGACCCCCTGAGCAGTTCTTC. Filled out from reference TRBV9 and TRBJ2-1, the complete variable domain reads DSGVTQTPKHLITATGQRVTLRCSPRSGDLSVYWYQQSLDQGLQFLIQYYNGEERAKGNILERFSAQQFPDLHSELNLSSLELGDSALYFCASSVADGRPPEQFFGPGTRLTVL.

This clone was seen a single time. The chain is built from TRBV7-9 and TRBJ2-3, with D uncertain. Germline V gene data show CDR1 as SEHNR and CDR2 as FQNEAQ (reference sequence). The V end lost 3 bases, the J end lost 4 bases, and 8 bases lay between the germline ends. This CDR3 has 13 amino acids. The CDR3 region is CASSLVGPDTQYF. CDR3 nucleotide sequence: TGTGCCAGCAGCTTGGTAGGGCCAGATACGCAGTATTTT.

The chain is built from TRBV28 and TRBJ1-5, with D unclear. Trimming shortened V by 5 bases and J by 4 bases, and 12 bases separated the two germline ends. This CDR3 comprises 14 residues. Germline V CDR1 and CDR2: MDHEN, SYDVKM. CDR3 sequence: CASSTLGWNQPQHF. Here the CDR3 DNA reads TGTGCCAGCAGTACATTGGGGTGGAATCAGCCCCAGCATTTT.

V gene TRBV6-6 combines with J gene TRBJ1-1; D is ambiguous. V dropped 4 bases and J dropped 1 base, with 7 bases sitting between them. In germline, CDR1 is MNHNY, CDR2 SVGAGI (reference sequence). This CDR3 has 13 residues. CDR3 coding DNA: TGTGCCAGCAGTTTCGGACCGAACACTGAAGCTTTCTTT. Translated, it gives CASSFGPNTEAFF.

This chain links TRBV4-1 with TRBJ2-1; D perhaps matches TRBD2 (6 bases). The CDR3 consists of 14 residues. Trimming pared 4 bases from V and 2 bases from J, leaving 9 bases between. Germline V lookup: CDR1 MGHRA, CDR2 YSYEKL. In DNA, the CDR3 is TGCGCCAGCAGCCCTAGCGACGCCTACAATGAGCAGTTCTTC. The encoded protein is CASSPSDAYNEQFF.

V and J are TRBV29-1 and TRBJ2-5, with D possibly being TRBD2 (6 bases). The assigned J gene may be wrong: the sequence end matches TRBJ2-7 better. The germline V gene has CDR1 SQVTM and CDR2 ANQGSEA. The CDR3 totals 14 residues. CDR3 loop: CSVVYAGLSYEQYF. The CDR3 DNA reads as TGCAGCGTTGTTTACGCGGGGCTGAGCTACGAGCAGTACTTC.

The chain combines TRBV28 with TRBJ1-1, with TRBD1 identical over 7 bases. Germline V CDR1 and CDR2: MDHEN, SYDVKM. The junction had 9 bases not matched to a gene; V was cut back by 5 bases and J by 3 bases. The CDR3 is 15 amino acids. The CDR3 region is CASSIRGQGDTEAFF. CDR3 DNA sequence: TGTGCCAGCAGTATCCGGGGCCAGGGGGACACTGAAGCTTTCTTT.

This rearrangement joins TRBV4-2 to TRBJ2-7, with 7 bases that match TRBD1. The germline CDR1 and CDR2 sequences are LGHNA and YNFKEQ. The CDR3 runs 17 residues. The V gene end was trimmed by 1 base and the J gene end by 1 base; junction bases not matched to a gene: 10. The chain's CDR3 is CASSQVVRGRLSYEQYF. The CDR3 coding sequence is TGTGCCAGCAGCCAAGTCGTTAGGGGGCGATTGTCCTACGAGCAGTACTTC.

The J gene is TRBJ2-7, the V gene TRBV23-1, with 8 bases matching TRBD2. TRBV23-1 is classed as an ORF, of uncertain function. V was pared by 3 bases and J by 4 bases, with 14 bases of the junction left unmatched. The CDR3 is made up of 17 amino acids. DNA of the CDR3: TGCGCCAGCAGTCACCTCCCCACCGGGACTAGAACGTACGAGCAGTACTTC. Translation gives CASSHLPTGTRTYEQYF.

This clone was seen once. The chain links TRBV6-5 to TRBJ1-1; D is ambiguous. The CDR3 spans 13 residues. CDR1 MNHEY and CDR2 SVGAGI come from the germline V gene. Trimming removed 2 bases at V and 8 bases at J, with 12 bases between. DNA for the CDR3: TGTGCCAGCAGTTACGGCCAGGCCATGGAAGCTTTCTTT. Residues: CASSYGQAMEAFF.

This chain links TRBV6-6 with TRBJ1-1, with D unresolved. The CDR3 loop spans 11 amino acids. The germline gives CDR1 MNHNY, CDR2 SVGAGI (reference sequence). The V gene lost 7 bases and the J gene lost 2 bases, with 5 bases spanning the gap. Written as DNA, the CDR3 is TGTGCCAGCACCCCCAACACTGAAGCTTTCTTT. This sequence encodes CASTPNTEAFF.

DNA for the CDR3: TGTGCCAGCAGCTCTGAAGAGCGGGAGTTCAGGTACAATGAGCAGTTCTTC. Its translation: CASSSEEREFRYNEQFF. The chain links TRBV11-1 to TRBJ2-1; 8 bases map to TRBD2. This CDR3 spans 17 amino acids. Trimming cost V 4 bases and J 4 bases; bases outside gene matches: 12. Germline V gene sequence: CDR1 SGHAT, CDR2 FQDESV (reference sequence). Supplemented by reference TRBV11-1 and TRBJ2-1, the full variable domain reads EAEVAQSPRYKITEKSQAVAFWCDPISGHATLYWYRQILGQGPELLVQFQDESVVDDSQLPKDRFSAERLKGVDSTLKIQPAELGDSAMYLCASSSEEREFRYNEQFFGPGTRLTVL.

CDR3 loop: CASSRLAGASYEQYF. The CDR3 nucleotides read TGTGCCAGCAGCAGACTAGCGGGAGCTTCCTACGAGCAGTACTTC. The V gene is TRBV27, the J gene TRBJ2-7, with 12 bases lining up with TRBD2. The ends lost 6 bases at V and 1 base at J; junction bases unmatched: 4. Germline assignment: CDR1 MNHEY and CDR2 SMNVEV (reference sequence). The CDR3 runs 15 residues.

The rearrangement joins TRBV15 to TRBJ2-1; D is unresolved. V was cut by 6 bases and J by 5 bases, with 14 bases left in between. This CDR3 spans 14 amino acids. Germline V gene data show CDR1 as LNHNV and CDR2 as YYDKDF (reference sequence). The CDR3 DNA is TGTGCCACCAGGGAACGCCGTGAAGACAATGAGCAGTTCTTC. The encoded protein is CATRERREDNEQFF.

The DNA for the CDR3 is TGTGCCAGCAGGGGGGCAGGAGGGTTCACTGAAGCTTTCTTT. Amino acid sequence: CASRGAGGFTEAFF. The chain carries TRBV2 and TRBJ1-1, with a possible D match to TRBD1 (6 bases). Germline V gene lookup returns CDR1 SNHLY and CDR2 FYNNEI. CDR3 length: 14 amino acids. Trimming pared 6 bases from V and 4 bases from J, leaving 15 bases between.

This chain links TRBV15 with TRBJ2-1; 9 positions agree with TRBD2. The CDR3 has 13 amino acids. The germline gives CDR1 LNHNV, CDR2 YYDKDF (reference sequence). V shed 8 bases and J 10 bases; nucleotides not matched to a gene: 9. Here the CDR3 DNA reads TGTGCCACCGGGGCGGGAGGGCCGAGGGAGCAGTTCTTC. Encoded protein: CATGAGGPREQFF. The full variable domain, in which reference TRBV15 and TRBJ2-1 provide the parts outside the CDR3, is DAMVIQNPRYQVTQFGKPVTLSCSQTLNHNVMYWYQQKSSQAPKLLFHYYDKDFNNEADTPDNFQSRRPNTSFCFLDIRSPGLGDTAMYLCATGAGGPREQFFGPGTRLTVL.

Points on this clone: Different DNA sequences within this sample yield the same CDR3. The chain employs TRBV9 and TRBJ2-7; 9 nucleotides align to TRBD1. V lost 2 bases and J lost 1; bases outside the gene matches: 4. The CDR3 length is 15 residues. The germline V gene has CDR1 SGDLS and CDR2 YYNGEE. As DNA, the CDR3 is TGTGCCAGCAGCGTTTCCGGGACAGGGTCCTACGAGCAGTACTTC. Encoded protein: CASSVSGTGSYEQYF.

The V call is TRBV28, the J call TRBJ1-2; 7 bases line up with TRBD1. Trimming took 6 bases from V and 4 from J; bases not matched to a gene: 11. This CDR3 spans 15 amino acids. Germline V lookup: CDR1 MDHEN, CDR2 SYDVKM. The CDR3 bases are TGTGCCAGCAGCCCTAGAGGGGGCGGGATCTATGGCTACACCTTC. Translated: CASSPRGGGIYGYTF.

This chain joins TRBV5-1 and TRBJ2-7; TRBD1 aligns across 9 bases. The CDR3 spans 15 residues. Trimming cost V 3 bases and J 0 bases; bases outside gene matches: 4. The germline CDR1 and CDR2 sequences are SGHRS and YFSETQ. This CDR3 reads CASSSTGGGSYEQYF. The DNA for the CDR3 is TGCGCCAGCAGCTCTACAGGGGGCGGCTCCTACGAGCAGTACTTC.

V gene TRBV11-2 combines with J gene TRBJ2-3; D gene ambiguous. Germline-derived CDR1 and CDR2 are SGHAT and FQNNGV. CDR3 length: 14 amino acids. The V gene lost 1 base and the J gene lost 4 bases, with 9 bases spanning the gap. The CDR3 loop is CASSLVRWADTQYF. CDR3 bases: TGTGCCAGCAGCTTAGTTAGGTGGGCAGATACGCAGTATTTT.

This chain connects TRBV27 to TRBJ2-4; possibly TRBD2 for D (6 bases). The CDR3 is made up of 16 amino acids. V was trimmed by 4 bases and J by 1 base, leaving 14 bases between them. CDR1 and CDR2 from the germline V gene are MNHEY and SMNVEV (reference sequence). In DNA, the CDR3 is TGTGCCAGCAGTTGGCAAGGAGGGGTGGCCAAAAACATTCAGTACTTC. It encodes CASSWQGGVAKNIQYF.

The CDR3 reads CASSPTRTDYEQYF. Written as DNA, the CDR3 is TGTGCCAGCAGCCCGACTAGGACAGACTACGAGCAGTACTTC. The V and J genes are TRBV7-9 and TRBJ2-7, with D tentatively TRBD1 or TRBD2 (6 bases each). The germline V gene encodes CDR1 SEHNR and CDR2 FQNEAQ (reference sequence). The length of the CDR3 is 14 residues. The germline V and J ends were trimmed by 5 bases and 3 bases, with 14 bases remaining between them.

This chain connects TRBV5-1 to TRBJ1-2, with a tentative D call TRBD1 (6 bases). Looked up from germline, CDR1 is SGHRS and CDR2 is YFSETQ. The CDR3 length is 14 residues. V lost 5 bases, J lost 4 bases, and 15 bases lay in between. The CDR3 protein is CASSSAEGGYGYTF. Here the CDR3 DNA reads TGCGCCAGCAGTTCAGCGGAGGGGGGCTATGGCTACACCTTC.

V gene TRBV2 combines with J gene TRBJ2-1, with TRBD2 matching 8 bases. In germline, CDR1 is SNHLY, CDR2 FYNNEI. This CDR3 region has 16 residues. The trim removed 5 bases at V and 4 bases at J, leaving 10 bases unmatched. CDR3 in DNA: TGTGCCAGCAGTTCCTCGGGTAGCGGGACGTACAATGAGCAGTTCTTC. Its translation: CASSSSGSGTYNEQFF.

V usage is TRBV9 and J usage is TRBJ2-7; 11 nucleotides line up with TRBD1. Germline-derived CDR1 and CDR2 are SGDLS and YYNGEE. The CDR3 consists of 14 residues. The ends lost 3 bases at V and 8 bases at J; junction bases unmatched: 7. Written as DNA, the CDR3 is TGTGCCAGCAGCGCCGGGACAGGGGGTAAGAAGCAGTACTTC. Translated, it gives CASSAGTGGKKQYF.

The chain's CDR3 is CASSARDGGSYEQYF. The DNA of the CDR3 is TGTGCCAGTAGTGCCCGGGACGGAGGCTCCTACGAGCAGTACTTC. The rearrangement links TRBV19 to TRBJ2-7; D possibly matches TRBD1 or TRBD2 (5 bases each). V was pared by 5 bases and J by 0 bases, with 14 bases between. Germline values: CDR1 LNHDA, CDR2 SQIVND (reference sequence). The CDR3 totals 15 residues.